The clone carrying this TCR beta chain was seen just once. Its specificity is unknown. Losses at the gene ends were 5 bases for V and 5 bases for J; bases not matched to a gene: 9. Per germline, CDR1 SGHNT and CDR2 YYREEE (reference sequence). This CDR3 region has 14 residues. This entry is derived from a study of STAT5B mutations in CD4+ large granular lymphocyte leukemia. In the authors' methods: Productive clonotypes were detectable down to 2.59 x 10-5 frequency. Assay: immunoSEQ multiplex PCR; the TCRdb copy retains only in-frame clones and omits some. Clonal size and the V and J genes are those of that table, whereas D and trimming came from the DNA. Among about 32,000 clones listed, 71% were seen once. Healthy controls were blood donor buffy coats. Overall study results and limits: Top patient clones used TRBV06 genes more often: 8/27 versus 2/35 in controls. CD4-sorted patient repertoires seemed more clonal than healthy CD4+ repertoires.

The sequencing sample was made of CD4+ T cells from blood buffy coats. The clonotype comes from a human donor in good health. This chain joins TRBV5-4 and TRBJ2-7, with 8 bases aligning to TRBD2. DNA for the CDR3: TGTGCCAGCAGTTCCCCGGGGGGGCCCCACGAGCAGTACTTC. As protein: CASSSPGGPHEQYF.